Shown below are 30 T cell receptor beta chains from a single sample sequenced in a study of blood T cell repertoires in COVID-19. Measured with immunoSEQ multiplex PCR; TCRdb has only the in-frame clones, and not every one. This sample has approximately 130,000 clones, with about 80% found just once. Sequencing used peripheral blood. The receptors stem from a human donor in a cohort sampled during active COVID-19.

This clone was counted between two and nine times. This chain connects TRBV19 to TRBJ1-5; 9 nucleotides line up with TRBD1. V shed 6 bases, J shed 4 bases, and the junction held 1 base outside the gene matches. This CDR3 is built from 13 residues. The germline V gene has CDR1 LNHDA and CDR2 SQIVND (reference sequence). This CDR3 is CASRQGANQPQHF. The DNA of the CDR3 is TGTGCCAGTAGACAGGGGGCGAATCAGCCCCAGCATTTT.

The table lists this clone with a few counts. V gene TRBV30 combines with J gene TRBJ1-2; D unresolved. CDR1 and CDR2 (germline): GTSNPN, SVGIG (reference sequence). The CDR3 is made up of 14 amino acids. V lost 5 bases and J 0 bases, leaving 13 bases between the germline ends. The CDR3 spells CAWDKENANYGYTF. In DNA, the CDR3 is TGTGCCTGGGACAAGGAAAACGCTAACTATGGCTACACCTTC.

This clone was detected only a few times. V is TRBV6-2 or TRBV6-3 and J is TRBJ2-5, with 8 bases that match TRBD1. Per the germline V gene, CDR1 is MNHEY and CDR2 is SVGEGT. The CDR3 has 14 amino acids. With 5 bases clipped from V and 2 bases from J, the junction kept 4 bases outside the gene matches. CDR3 in amino acids: CASSLWTGQETQYF. The CDR3 coding sequence is TGTGCCAGCAGTCTCTGGACAGGGCAAGAGACCCAGTACTTC.

V gene TRBV10-2 combines with J gene TRBJ2-7, with TRBD1 matching 8 bases. Germline-derived CDR1 and CDR2 are WSHSY and SAAADI. The CDR3 has 15 amino acids. The V gene end was trimmed by 3 bases and the J gene end by 3 bases; junction bases not matched to a gene: 7. DNA of the CDR3: TGCGCCAGCAGTGAATCAGGGGGCCTAAGCTACGAGCAGTACTTC. It translates to CASSESGGLSYEQYF.

This chain links TRBV7-2 with TRBJ2-2; 8 bases match TRBD1. V trimming: 6 bases; J trimming: 4 bases; junction bases outside the gene matches: 4. The CDR3 spans 14 residues. CDR1 is SGHTA, CDR2 FQGNSA, per germline. The CDR3 region has the DNA TGTGCCAGCAGACCGCAGGGGGCCACCGGGGAGCTGTTTTTT. The encoded protein is CASRPQGATGELFF.

This clone appeared a few times. The V gene is TRBV5-4, the J gene TRBJ1-1; 8 bases agree with TRBD1. This CDR3 comprises 15 residues. V lost 3 bases to trimming and J lost 1 base; unmatched junction nucleotides: 5. From germline, CDR1 is SGHNT and CDR2 YYREEE (reference sequence). The CDR3 nucleotides are TGTGCCAGCAGCTCCCGGACAGGGAAGAACACTGAAGCTTTCTTT. This translates into CASSSRTGKNTEAFF.

J is TRBJ1-3 and V is TRBV14; no definite D call. V lost 4 bases and J lost 0, with 7 bases in between. Germline V gene sequence: CDR1 SGHDN, CDR2 FVKESK. There are 14 residues in the CDR3. CDR3: CASSLSNSGNTIYF. DNA for the CDR3: TGTGCCAGCAGCCTCAGTAACTCTGGAAACACCATATATTTT.

The rearrangement uses TRBV5-1 and TRBJ2-3; D ambiguous. V lost 3 bases, J lost 2 bases, and 16 bases lay in between. Looked up from germline, CDR1 is SGHRS and CDR2 is YFSETQ. The CDR3 totals 16 residues. This CDR3 reads CASSSGGSSFTDTQYF. The CDR3 nucleotides read TGCGCCAGCAGCTCCGGCGGATCCTCCTTCACAGATACGCAGTATTTT.

The chain links TRBV4-3 to TRBJ2-4; 9 nucleotides line up with TRBD1. Germline values: CDR1 LGHNA, CDR2 YSLEER. The CDR3 length is 20 residues. The V segment lost 1 base and the J segment 7 bases; nucleotides outside the gene matches: 20. The CDR3 is CASSQGVRISGTGKRNIQYF. The CDR3 DNA reads TGCGCCAGCAGCCAAGGGGTCCGGATATCCGGGACAGGGAAGAGGAACATTCAGTACTTC.

The chain couples TRBV7-8 to TRBJ1-6; TRBD1 matches at 8 bases. CDR1 and CDR2 (germline): SGHVS, FQNEAQ. Germline trimming cut 5 bases from V and 9 bases from J; bases unmatched to any gene: 15. CDR3 size: 17 residues. The DNA of the CDR3 is TGTGCCAGCAGCCGAGGCAGGGGGCCGACGGCCGGTTCACCCCTCCACTTT. Its translation is CASSRGRGPTAGSPLHF.

Note on this clone: Other DNA variants within this sample encode the same CDR3. As DNA, the CDR3 is TGTGCCAGCTCCACCCGGGATACGCAGTATTTT. It codes for CASSTRDTQYF. The chain recombines TRBV12-3 or TRBV12-4 with TRBJ2-3; no clear D. This CDR3 is 11 amino acids long. Trimming shortened V by 8 bases and J by 6 bases, and 9 bases separated the two germline ends.

The CDR3, as DNA: TGTGCCAGCAGCTTTAGCTCCGGAAGCTCCTACGAGCAGTACTTC. Its protein is CASSFSSGSSYEQYF. V is TRBV7-2 and J is TRBJ2-7; D gene uncertain. The germline gives CDR1 SGHTA, CDR2 FQGNSA. V dropped 3 bases and J dropped 0 bases, with 12 bases sitting between them. This CDR3 spans 15 amino acids.

This rearrangement joins TRBV6-6 to TRBJ1-6; possible D gene TRBD1, 5 bases. CDR3 length: 16 residues. Trimming left V 2 bases short and J 7 bases short, with 15 bases between. Germline lookup yields CDR1 MNHNY and CDR2 SVGAGI (reference sequence). For the CDR3, the DNA is TGTGCCAGCAGTTACGGGGACGGGGGGGAAAATTCACCCCTCCACTTT. Its translation: CASSYGDGGENSPLHF.

The V call is TRBV6-5, the J call TRBJ2-7, with 7 bases matching TRBD1. The CDR3 extends over 13 amino acids. The germline V gene has CDR1 MNHEY and CDR2 SVGAGI. Trimming cost V 6 bases and J 6 bases; bases outside gene matches: 8. The CDR3 nucleotides are TGTGCCAGCAGCACGCCAGGGGGTGCCGAGCAGTACTTC. Amino acid sequence: CASSTPGGAEQYF.

The chain joins TRBV20-1 to TRBJ1-4; D might be TRBD1 (5 bases). The CDR3 sequence is 14 residues long. The germline V gene has CDR1 DFQATT and CDR2 SNEGSKA (reference sequence). With 3 bases removed from V and 4 bases from J, the gap between germline ends came to 12 bases. The CDR3 bases are TGCAGTGCTAGTTCCGGGGGGGGTAATGAAAAACTGTTTTTT. Encoded protein: CSASSGGGNEKLFF.

This clone showed up just a few times. V gene TRBV27 combines with J gene TRBJ1-4; no definite D call. CDR1 MNHEY and CDR2 SMNVEV come from the germline V gene (reference sequence). The V gene lost 0 bases and the J gene lost 7 bases, with 6 bases spanning the gap. CDR3 length equals 13 residues. CDR3 sequence (DNA): TGTGCCAGCAGTTTATCATCGGTTGAAAAACTGTTTTTT. It translates to CASSLSSVEKLFF.

In its sample, this clone was seen a few times. The rearrangement joins TRBV18 to TRBJ1-2; 8 bases match TRBD1. The J segment lost 4 bases and the V segment lost 2 bases, leaving 3 bases of the junction unmatched. CDR1 and CDR2 from the germline V gene are KGHSH and LQKENI. The CDR3 contains 14 residues. CDR3 nucleotides: TGTGCCAGCTCACCAACAGGACAGGGCTATGGCTACACCTTC. It codes for CASSPTGQGYGYTF.

This clone was counted only a few times. The chain links TRBV4-3 to TRBJ1-3, with D perhaps TRBD1 (6 bases). Germline V CDR1 and CDR2: LGHNA, YSLEER. V was trimmed by 0 bases and J by 4 bases, leaving 16 bases between them. The CDR3 length is 17 residues. Here the CDR3 DNA reads TGCGCCAGCAGCCAAGATATGGGGGGGGCGCGGGGAAACACCATATATTTT. As protein: CASSQDMGGARGNTIYF.

This chain connects TRBV5-4 to TRBJ1-1; a possible D gene is TRBD1 (5 bases). Germline CDR1 SGHNT, CDR2 YYREEE (reference sequence). Between the trimmed V and J ends, which lost 4 bases and 4 bases, there was a span of 14 bases. CDR3 length: 14 amino acids. CDR3 residues: CASSLGQSGTEAFF. The CDR3 DNA follows: TGTGCCAGCAGCCTCGGACAATCCGGCACTGAAGCTTTCTTT.

The chain joins TRBV3-1 (or the pseudogene TRBV3-2) to TRBJ1-2; TRBD1 aligns across 9 bases. Germline values: CDR1 LGHDT, CDR2 YNNKEL (reference sequence). The CDR3 length is 13 residues. J gave up 6 bases and V 3 bases, and 2 bases lay outside the gene matches. The CDR3 is CASSHRTGDGYTF. The CDR3 coding sequence is TGTGCCAGCAGCCACCGGACAGGGGATGGCTACACCTTC.

The V and J genes are TRBV7-9 and TRBJ2-1; D is perhaps TRBD2 (5 bases). The CDR3 length is 16 residues. The V end lost 5 bases, the J end lost 2 bases, and 16 bases lay between the germline ends. The germline gives CDR1 SEHNR, CDR2 FQNEAQ (reference sequence). The CDR3 DNA reads as TGTGCCAGCAGCCCCCGTGCGGAGGCCACCTACAATGAGCAGTTCTTC. The encoded protein is CASSPRAEATYNEQFF.

This clone was found a few times. The chain recombines TRBV7-7 with TRBJ2-7; D ambiguous. Looked up from germline, CDR1 is SSHAT and CDR2 is FNYEAQ (reference sequence). This CDR3 has 13 amino acids. V was clipped by 3 bases and J by 3 bases, with 9 bases between them. The CDR3 nucleotides read TGTGCCAGCAGCTTTAACTTCGGCTACGAGCAGTACTTC. Translation: CASSFNFGYEQYF. Based on the CDR3 plus reference TRBV7-7 and TRBJ2-7, the full variable domain is GAGVSQSPRYKVTKRGQDVTLRCDPISSHATLYWYQQALGQGPEFLTYFNYEAQPDKSGLPSDRFSAERPEGSISTLTIQRTEQRDSAMYRCASSFNFGYEQYFGPGTRLTVT.

The chain links TRBV5-1 to TRBJ1-4; 7 bases are shared with TRBD1. The J segment lost 0 bases and the V segment lost 7 bases, leaving 6 bases of the junction unmatched. CDR1 SGHRS and CDR2 YFSETQ come from the germline V gene. The CDR3 sequence is 15 residues long. The CDR3 DNA follows: TGCGCCAGCTCCCAAGGGACAGCAACTAATGAAAAACTGTTTTTT. Translating it yields CASSQGTATNEKLFF.

The chain joins TRBV4-1 to TRBJ2-1; possibly TRBD2 for D (5 bases). Trimming took off 4 bases at V and 3 bases at J, with 22 bases between the two ends. Germline V gene sequence: CDR1 MGHRA, CDR2 YSYEKL. This CDR3 comprises 18 residues. In nucleotides, the CDR3 is TGCGCCAGCAGCCCCATCCCCTCGGCACCTCGGGGCTACAATGAGCAGTTCTTC. Translation gives CASSPIPSAPRGYNEQFF.

Notes on this clone: This CDR3 is also generated by other DNA sequences in the sample. The chain links TRBV20-1 to TRBJ1-1, with D unresolved. Germline V gives CDR1 DFQATT, CDR2 SNEGSKA (reference sequence). V was clipped by 3 bases and J by 5 bases, with 7 bases between them. The CDR3 loop spans 11 amino acids. CDR3 DNA: TGCAGTGCTAGGACTGGGACTGAAGCTTTCTTT. It translates to CSARTGTEAFF.

The V and J genes are TRBV6-6 and TRBJ2-1, with a weak D call TRBD1 (6 bases). Germline V gene data show CDR1 as MNHNY and CDR2 as SVGAGI (reference sequence). V lost 4 bases to trimming and J lost 6 bases, with 13 bases between them. This CDR3 has 14 amino acids. CDR3 loop: CASSFNRVSNEQFF. The DNA of the CDR3 is TGTGCCAGCAGTTTCAACAGGGTTTCCAATGAGCAGTTCTTC.

This clone has a handful of counts. At one of its ends the junction is not consistent with the germline gene, which may arise from a read error. The chain uses TRBV7-7 and TRBJ2-3; maybe TRBD2 (6 bases). In germline, CDR1 is SSHAT, CDR2 FNYEAQ (reference sequence). The CDR3 runs to 15 residues. The CDR3: CASSFDGGPTDTQYF. As DNA, the CDR3 is TGTGCTAGCAGCTTCGACGGGGGACCCACAGATACGCAGTATTTT.

The chain has TRBV5-1 and TRBJ2-3, with D possibly TRBD2 on 6 matching bases. V was clipped by 5 bases and J by 4 bases, with 17 bases between them. CDR3 length: 15 amino acids. Per the germline V gene, CDR1 is SGHRS and CDR2 is YFSETQ. CDR3 in DNA: TGCGCCAGCAGGTTTTTATCTTCGGGGGCAGATACGCAGTATTTT. It codes for CASRFLSSGADTQYF.

The J gene is TRBJ2-5, the V gene TRBV24-1; the D gene is possibly TRBD2 (6 bases). The CDR3 extends over 14 amino acids. CDR1 is KGHDR, CDR2 SFDVKD, per germline. The V gene lost 5 bases and the J gene lost 5 bases, with 14 bases spanning the gap. This CDR3 reads CATSVGSGVETQYF. The DNA for the CDR3 is TGTGCCACCAGTGTCGGGAGTGGGGTTGAGACCCAGTACTTC.

V is TRBV4-2 and J is TRBJ2-2; 9 bases are a match to TRBD2. Germline assignment: CDR1 LGHNA and CDR2 YNFKEQ. The CDR3 loop spans 17 amino acids. The junction had 6 bases not matched to a gene; V was cut back by 0 bases and J by 4 bases. CDR3 residues: CASSQDLGGRATGELFF. As DNA, the CDR3 is TGTGCCAGCAGCCAAGATTTAGGCGGGAGGGCCACCGGGGAGCTGTTTTTT.